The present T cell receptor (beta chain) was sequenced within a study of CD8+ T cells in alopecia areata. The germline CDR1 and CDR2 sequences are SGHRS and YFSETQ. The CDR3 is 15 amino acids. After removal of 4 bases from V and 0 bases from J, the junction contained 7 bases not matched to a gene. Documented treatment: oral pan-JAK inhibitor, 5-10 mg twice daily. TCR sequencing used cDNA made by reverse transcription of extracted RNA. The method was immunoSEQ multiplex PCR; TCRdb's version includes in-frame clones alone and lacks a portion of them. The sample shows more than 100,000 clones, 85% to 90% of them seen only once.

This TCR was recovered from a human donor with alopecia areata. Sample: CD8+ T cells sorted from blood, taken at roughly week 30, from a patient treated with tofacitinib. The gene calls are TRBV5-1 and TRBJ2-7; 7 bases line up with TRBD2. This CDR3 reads CASSVIWGGSYEQYF. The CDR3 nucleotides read TGCGCCAGCAGCGTTATCTGGGGGGGCTCCTACGAGCAGTACTTC.